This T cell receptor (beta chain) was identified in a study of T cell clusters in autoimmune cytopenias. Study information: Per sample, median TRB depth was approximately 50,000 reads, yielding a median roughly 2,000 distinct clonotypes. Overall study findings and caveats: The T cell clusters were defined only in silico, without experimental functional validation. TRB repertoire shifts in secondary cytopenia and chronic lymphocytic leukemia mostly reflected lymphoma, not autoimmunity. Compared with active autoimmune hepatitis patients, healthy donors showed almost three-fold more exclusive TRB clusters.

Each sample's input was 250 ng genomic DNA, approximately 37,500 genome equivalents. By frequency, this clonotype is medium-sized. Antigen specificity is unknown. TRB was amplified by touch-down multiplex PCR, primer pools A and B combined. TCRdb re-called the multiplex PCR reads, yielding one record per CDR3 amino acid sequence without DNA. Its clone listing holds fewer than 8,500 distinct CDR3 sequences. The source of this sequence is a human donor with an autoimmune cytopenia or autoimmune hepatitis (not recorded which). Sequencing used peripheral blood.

The CDR3 spells CASSLWGQGSYNEQFF. This chain joins TRBV5-6 and TRBJ2-1; TCRdb selects TRBD1, and the lack of DNA leaves this call unchecked. Germline lookup yields CDR1 SGHDT and CDR2 YYEEEE. There are 16 residues in the CDR3.